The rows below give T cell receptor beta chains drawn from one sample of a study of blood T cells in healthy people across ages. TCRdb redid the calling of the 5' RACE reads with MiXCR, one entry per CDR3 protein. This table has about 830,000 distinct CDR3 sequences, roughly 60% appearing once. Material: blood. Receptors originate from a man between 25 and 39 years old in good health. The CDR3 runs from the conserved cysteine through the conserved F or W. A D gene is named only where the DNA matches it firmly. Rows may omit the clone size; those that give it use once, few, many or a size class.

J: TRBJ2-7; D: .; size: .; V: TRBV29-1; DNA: TGCAGCGTTTCCGCGATAAACTCCTACGAGCAGTACTTC; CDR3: CSVSAINSYEQYF
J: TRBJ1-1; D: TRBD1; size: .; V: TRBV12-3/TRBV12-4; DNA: TGTGCCAGCACCCCTACAGGGGAAGCTGAAGCTTTCTTT; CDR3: CASTPTGEAEAFF
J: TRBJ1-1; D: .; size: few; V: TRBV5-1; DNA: TGCGCCAGCAGCTTGGGACAAGAAGCTTTCTTT; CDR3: CASSLGQEAFF
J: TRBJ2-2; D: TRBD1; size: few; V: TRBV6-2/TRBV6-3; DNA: TGTGCCAGCAGTTTATCCGGGACAGGGGTCACCGGGGAGCTGTTTTTT; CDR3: CASSLSGTGVTGELFF
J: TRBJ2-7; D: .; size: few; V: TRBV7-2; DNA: TGTGCCAGCAGCTCCGGACCCCTCTACGAGCAGTACTTC; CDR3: CASSSGPLYEQYF
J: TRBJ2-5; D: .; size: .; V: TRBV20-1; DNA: TGCAGCGCCTCCATAGTTGGGGGGACCCAGTACTTC; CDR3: CSASIVGGTQYF
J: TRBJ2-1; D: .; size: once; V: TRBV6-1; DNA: TGTGCCAGCAGCCTCAACAGGGGGACTAGGGGCAATGAGCAGTTCTTC; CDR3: CASSLNRGTRGNEQFF
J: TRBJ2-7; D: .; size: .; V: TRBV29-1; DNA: TGCAGCGTTGCTGCGGGACAAGCCTACGAGCAGTACTTC; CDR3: CSVAAGQAYEQYF
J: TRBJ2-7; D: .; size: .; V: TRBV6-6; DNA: TGTGCCAGCAGTCGCCCAGAGGGCTACGAGCAGTACTTC; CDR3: CASSRPEGYEQYF
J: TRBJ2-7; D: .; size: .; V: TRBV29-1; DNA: TGCAGCGTGGGACGGTTTCCCTACGAGCAGTACTTC; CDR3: CSVGRFPYEQYF
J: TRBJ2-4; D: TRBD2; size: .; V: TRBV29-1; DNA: TGCAGCGCACACTTGGGACTAGGCAAAAACATTCAGTACTTC; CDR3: CSAHLGLGKNIQYF
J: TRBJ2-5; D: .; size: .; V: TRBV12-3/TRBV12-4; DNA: TGTGCCAGCAGTGTAGCTTTGGGACAAGAGACCCAGTACTTC; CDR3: CASSVALGQETQYF
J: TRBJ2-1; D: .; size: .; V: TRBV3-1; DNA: TGTGCCAGCAGCCAAGCGTCCGTCAATGAGCAGTTCTTC; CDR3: CASSQASVNEQFF
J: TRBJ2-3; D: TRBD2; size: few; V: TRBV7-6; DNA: TGTGCCAGCAGCCAGCTAGCGGGAGCTTTCACAGATACGCAGTATTTT; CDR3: CASSQLAGAFTDTQYF
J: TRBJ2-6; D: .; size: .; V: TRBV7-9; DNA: TGTGCCAGCAGCTCCGTGGTAATGGCGGCTGGGGCCAACGTCCTGACTTTC; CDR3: CASSSVVMAAGANVLTF
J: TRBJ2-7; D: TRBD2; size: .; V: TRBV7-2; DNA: TGTGCCAGCAGCTTAAGTAGCGGGAGGGCCATCGGAGCGGGCGAGCAGTACTTC; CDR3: CASSLSSGRAIGAGEQYF
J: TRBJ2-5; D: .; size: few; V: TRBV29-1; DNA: TGCAGCGGGGGTGTGGTAGATGGAGGAGAGACCCAGTACTTC; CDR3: CSGGVVDGGETQYF
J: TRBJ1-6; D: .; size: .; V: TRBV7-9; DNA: TGTGCCAGCAGCTCTAGCGCCAGGGGCTGGAATTCACCCCTCCACTTT; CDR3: CASSSSARGWNSPLHF
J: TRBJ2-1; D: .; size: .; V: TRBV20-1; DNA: TGCAGTGCTAGCCCAAACAGCGAGCAGTTCTTC; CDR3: CSASPNSEQFF
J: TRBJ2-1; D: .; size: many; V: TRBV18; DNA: TGTGCCAGCTCGCCACCGCCGACCCGACCGGAGCAGTTCTTC; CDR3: CASSPPPTRPEQFF
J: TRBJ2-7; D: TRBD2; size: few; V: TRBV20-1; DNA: TGCAGTGCCTATGCGACTAGCGGGAGCTCCTACGAGCAGTACTTC; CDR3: CSAYATSGSSYEQYF
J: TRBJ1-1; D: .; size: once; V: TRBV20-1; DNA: TGCAGTGCTAGACCAGGGAACACTGAAGCTTTCTTT; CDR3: CSARPGNTEAFF
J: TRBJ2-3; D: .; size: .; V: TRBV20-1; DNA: TGCAGTGCTAGAGGGTTGTGGGATGATACGCAGTATTTT; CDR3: CSARGLWDDTQYF
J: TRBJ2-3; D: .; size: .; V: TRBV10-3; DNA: TGTGCCATCGGTACAAGGCAGGTCACAGATACGCAGTATTTT; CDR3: CAIGTRQVTDTQYF
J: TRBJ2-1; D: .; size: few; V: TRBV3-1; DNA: TGTGCCAGCAGCCGGACGGCCTACAATGAGCAGTTCTTC; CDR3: CASSRTAYNEQFF
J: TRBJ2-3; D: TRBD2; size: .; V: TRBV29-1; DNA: TGCAGCGTTCCCATAGCGGGGACAGATACGCAGTATTTT; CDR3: CSVPIAGTDTQYF
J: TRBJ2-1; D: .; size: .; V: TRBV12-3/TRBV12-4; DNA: TGTGCCAGCAGTTTTCTTGTAAGAGGGAATGAGCAGTTCTTC; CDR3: CASSFLVRGNEQFF
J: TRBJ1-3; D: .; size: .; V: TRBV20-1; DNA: TGCAGTGCTCCCAGGGGAAACACCATATATTTT; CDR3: CSAPRGNTIYF
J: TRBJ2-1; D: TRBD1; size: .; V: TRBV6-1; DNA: TGTGCCAGCAGTGAGACCAGGGGGCTTTTCCGGTTCTTC; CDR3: CASSETRGLFRFF
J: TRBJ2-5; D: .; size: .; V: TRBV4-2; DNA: TGTGCCAGCAGCCAAGAGAGAGACAGCCAAGAGACCCAGTACTTC; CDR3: CASSQERDSQETQYF
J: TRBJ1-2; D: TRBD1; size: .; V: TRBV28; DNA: TGTGCCAGCAGTTACCAGGGGGCCTGGAATGGCTACACCTTC; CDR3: CASSYQGAWNGYTF
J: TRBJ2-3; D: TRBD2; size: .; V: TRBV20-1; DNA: TGCAGTGCTACCGGGACTAGGGGCAATACGCAGTATTTT; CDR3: CSATGTRGNTQYF
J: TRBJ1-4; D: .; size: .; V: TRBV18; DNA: TGTGCCAGCTCACCACCGGCACAGGGAGGCGAAAAACTGTTTTTT; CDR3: CASSPPAQGGEKLFF
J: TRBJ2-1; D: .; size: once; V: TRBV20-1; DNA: TGCAGTGCTAGTAGTCTAATCTCCTACAATGAGCAGTTCTTC; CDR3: CSASSLISYNEQFF
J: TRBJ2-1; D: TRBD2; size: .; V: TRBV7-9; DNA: TGTGCCAGCATGGTGGGTAGCGGGAGCTCCTACAATGAGCAGTTCTTC; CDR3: CASMVGSGSSYNEQFF
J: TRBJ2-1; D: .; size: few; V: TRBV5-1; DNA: TGCGCCAGCAGCTGGGGGCCGGGGACACGACGCAATGAGCAGTTCTTC; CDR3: CASSWGPGTRRNEQFF
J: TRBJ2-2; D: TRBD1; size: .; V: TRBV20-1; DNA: TGCAGTGCTAGGCGACAGGGTGTGAACACCGGGGAGCTGTTTTTT; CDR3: CSARRQGVNTGELFF
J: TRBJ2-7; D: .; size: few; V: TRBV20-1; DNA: TGCAGTGCTGACCGGCAGGAACTCCACGAGCAGTACTTC; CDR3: CSADRQELHEQYF
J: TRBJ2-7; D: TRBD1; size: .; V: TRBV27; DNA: TGTGCCAGCAGTCCTGACAGGGTATACGGCTACGAGCAGTACTTC; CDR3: CASSPDRVYGYEQYF
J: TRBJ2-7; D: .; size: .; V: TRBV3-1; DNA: TGTGCCAGCAGCCAAGATCATAGGAGGGGCCCCTACTCCTACGAGCAGTACTTC; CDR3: CASSQDHRRGPYSYEQYF
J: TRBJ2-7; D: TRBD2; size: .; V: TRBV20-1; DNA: TGCAGTGCTAGGCCGGGACTAGCGGACTCCTACGAGCAGTACTTC; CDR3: CSARPGLADSYEQYF
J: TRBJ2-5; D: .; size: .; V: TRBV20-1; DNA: TGCAGTGCTAGATCCCCCTTCTTTGAGACCCAGTACTTC; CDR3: CSARSPFFETQYF
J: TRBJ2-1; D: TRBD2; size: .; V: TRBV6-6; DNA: TGTGCTAGCAAGGCTAGCGGGGGGAATGAGCAGTTCTTC; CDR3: CASKASGGNEQFF
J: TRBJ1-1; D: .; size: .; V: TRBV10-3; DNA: TGTGCCACGATCCGACAGCCGAACACTGAAGCTTTCTTT; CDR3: CATIRQPNTEAFF
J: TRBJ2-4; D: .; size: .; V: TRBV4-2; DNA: TGTGCCAGCAGCCAACTCTTTTCGACGCCGGGGCCGATTCAAGAGCAGTACTTC; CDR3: CASSQLFSTPGPIQEQYF
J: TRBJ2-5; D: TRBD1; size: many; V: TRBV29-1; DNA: TGCAGCGTTGATGGACACTCGACAGGGGGCGGGGAGACCCAGTACTTC; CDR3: CSVDGHSTGGGETQYF
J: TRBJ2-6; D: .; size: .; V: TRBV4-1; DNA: TGCGCCAGCAGCCAAGATCCAAGAGGATCAGGGGCCAACGTCCTGACTTTC; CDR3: CASSQDPRGSGANVLTF